These 20 T cell receptor beta chains share one sample of origin, sequenced in a study of T cells in Graves' hyperthyroidism and ophthalmopathy. The investigators amplified TCR beta CDR3 regions from RNA transcripts. Researchers ran a first-round RT-PCR on the TCR CDR3 using the HTBI primer set. TCRdb redid the calling of the multiplex PCR reads with MiXCR, one entry per CDR3 protein. The sample shows approximately 400,000 distinct CDR3 sequences, approximately 15% of them seen only once. Sequenced material: blood. These receptors came from a woman aged 55-70 years with Graves' hyperthyroidism.

This clonotype occurred a few times. The chain has TRBV27 and TRBJ2-3, with D unclear. This CDR3 has 16 amino acids. CDR1 is MNHEY, CDR2 SMNVEV, per germline (reference sequence). V lost 8 bases, J lost 6 bases, and 24 bases lay in between. The CDR3 region is CASGPYRAPREDTQYF. The DNA for the CDR3 is TGTGCCAGCGGCCCCTATAGGGCACCCCGCGAGGATACGCAGTATTTT.

This clonotype was observed at least ten times. The chain employs TRBV18 and TRBJ2-5; 8 bases map to TRBD2. V shed 6 bases and J 4 bases; nucleotides not matched to a gene: 10. Germline V gene sequence: CDR1 KGHSH, CDR2 LQKENI. The CDR3 is 15 amino acids. The DNA of the CDR3 is TGTGCCAGCTCCCCCCTAGCGGGTAGGGGAGAGACCCAGTACTTC. Amino acid sequence: CASSPLAGRGETQYF.

The sample holds many counts of this clonotype. This chain uses TRBV11-2 with TRBJ1-1, with 9 bases fitting TRBD1. Unmatched junction bases numbered 3, after V lost 0 bases and J lost 1 base. The CDR3 length is 16 residues. In germline, CDR1 is SGHAT, CDR2 FQNNGV. This CDR3 reads CASSLDLDRGNTEAFF. DNA of the CDR3: TGTGCCAGCAGCTTAGATCTGGACAGGGGGAACACTGAAGCTTTCTTT.

This clonotype was recorded a few times. The CDR3 DNA is TGCAGTGCTAGAGTTCCTAGCGGGAGAGCAGGGGGGCAGGGCACAGATACGCAGTATTTT. It encodes CSARVPSGRAGGQGTDTQYF. This sequence joins TRBV20-1 and TRBJ2-3, with 10 bases fitting TRBD2. This CDR3 spans 20 amino acids. V was clipped by 1 base and J by 1 base; unmatched bases: 17. Germline V CDR1 and CDR2: DFQATT, SNEGSKA (reference sequence).

There are many counts of this clonotype. This chain links TRBV5-5 with TRBJ1-2; D is possibly TRBD1 (6 bases). Germline assignment: CDR1 SGHKS and CDR2 YYEKEE (reference sequence). CDR3 length: 13 amino acids. V was clipped by 2 bases and J by 3 bases, with 8 bases between them. The CDR3 sequence: CASSLQGHYGYTF. CDR3 coding DNA: TGTGCCAGCAGCTTACAGGGTCACTATGGCTACACCTTC.

In its sample, this clonotype was seen many times. This chain links TRBV5-8 with TRBJ2-3; 7 nucleotides align to TRBD2. Germline loops: CDR1 SGHTS, CDR2 YDEGEE. V was clipped by 4 bases and J by 5 bases; unmatched bases: 7. The CDR3 is 14 residues long. CDR3 region: CASSRRLAEDTQYF. The CDR3 DNA reads TGTGCCAGCAGCAGGAGGCTAGCGGAAGATACGCAGTATTTT.

This clonotype has a single count. The chain uses TRBV19 and TRBJ2-1; D is uncertain. Trimming cost V 5 bases and J 3 bases, with 14 bases left between them. CDR3 length: 15 residues. Looked up from germline, CDR1 is LNHDA and CDR2 is SQIVND (reference sequence). The CDR3 DNA reads TGTGCCAGTAGTTTCAACCCAGACGGCTACAATGAGCAGTTCTTC. Its protein is CASSFNPDGYNEQFF.

This clonotype was observed many times. The chain employs TRBV12-3 or TRBV12-4 and TRBJ1-2; 12 bases agree with TRBD1. V gave up 3 bases and J gave up 7 bases; unmatched junction bases: 6. This CDR3 comprises 15 residues. Written as DNA, the CDR3 is TGTGCCAGCAGTTTGGGACAGGGGGCGGCGGCTGGCTACACCTTC. This translates into CASSLGQGAAAGYTF.

This clonotype was counted at least ten times. V gene TRBV11-2 combines with J gene TRBJ2-1; D remains ambiguous. Trimming cost V 2 bases and J 7 bases, with 9 bases left between them. This CDR3 is 13 amino acids long. CDR1 is SGHAT and CDR2 is FQNNGV in the germline V gene. CDR3 region: CASSLIVRNEQFF. In DNA, the CDR3 is TGTGCCAGCAGCTTAATTGTTAGAAATGAGCAGTTCTTC.

This clonotype showed up many times. The chain joins TRBV7-9 to TRBJ2-1; D is tentatively TRBD1 or TRBD2 (5 bases each). The length of the CDR3 is 14 residues. Looked up from germline, CDR1 is SEHNR and CDR2 is FQNEAQ (reference sequence). V was cut by 3 bases and J by 7 bases, with 13 bases left in between. The CDR3 protein is CASSLTEGGNEQFF. The CDR3 DNA follows: TGTGCCAGCAGCTTGACAGAGGGCGGGAATGAGCAGTTCTTC. Complete variable domain (other parts from reference TRBV7-9 and TRBJ2-1): DTGVSQNPRHKITKRGQNVTFRCDPISEHNRLYWYRQTLGQGPEFLTYFQNEAQLEKSRLLSDRFSAERPKGSFSTLEIQRTEQGDSAMYLCASSLTEGGNEQFFGPGTRLTVL.

In its sample, this clonotype was seen many times. CDR3 sequence (DNA): TGCAGTGCTAGCGCCGTTGGCAAAAACATTCAGTACTTC. This translates into CSASAVGKNIQYF. The chain links TRBV20-1 to TRBJ2-4; D gene uncertain. The CDR3 consists of 13 residues. Germline CDR1 reads DFQATT; CDR2 reads SNEGSKA (reference sequence). The V and J ends lost 3 bases and 3 bases respectively, with 9 bases between them.

This clonotype came up many times. V and J are TRBV28 and TRBJ2-1, with TRBD2 matching over 14 bases. Germline V gives CDR1 MDHEN, CDR2 SYDVKM. The J segment lost 9 bases and the V segment lost 2 bases, leaving 6 bases of the junction unmatched. The CDR3 length is 16 residues. In nucleotides, the CDR3 is TGTGCCAGCAGTTTAGTTCGACTAGCGGGAGGGAGTGAGCAGTTCTTC. It is translated as CASSLVRLAGGSEQFF.

This clonotype was recorded at least ten times. The genes are TRBV28 and TRBJ2-1, with 11 nucleotides matching TRBD1. The germline V gene has CDR1 MDHEN and CDR2 SYDVKM. The CDR3 is 15 residues long. With V trimmed by 4 bases and J by 9 bases, 8 bases remained unmatched. CDR3 bases: TGTGCCAGCAGTTCCAACGGACAGGGGGCGTCTGAGCAGTTCTTC. Residues: CASSSNGQGASEQFF.

This clonotype was observed many times. The chain uses TRBV5-1 and TRBJ2-3, with 7 bases aligning to TRBD2. Germline V gene lookup returns CDR1 SGHRS and CDR2 YFSETQ. The J segment lost 5 bases and the V segment lost 1 base, leaving 10 bases of the junction unmatched. This CDR3 has 16 residues. CDR3 nucleotides: TGCGCCAGCAGCTTGTCTAAGGGGAGCGGGATAGATACGCAGTATTTT. Its protein is CASSLSKGSGIDTQYF.

This clonotype was detected a few times. This chain joins TRBV5-1 and TRBJ2-5; a possible D gene is TRBD1 (5 bases). V shed 4 bases and J shed 5 bases, with 12 bases lying between them. The CDR3 consists of 13 residues. CDR1 is SGHRS and CDR2 is YFSETQ in the germline V gene. CDR3 bases: TGCGCCAGCAGCCCAGGGCCGTCGGAGACCCAGTACTTC. Protein product: CASSPGPSETQYF.

The genes are TRBV7-2 and TRBJ2-5; D is perhaps TRBD2 (6 bases). V was trimmed by 2 bases and J by 1 base, leaving 14 bases between them. The germline gives CDR1 SGHTA, CDR2 FQGNSA. The CDR3 sequence is 16 residues long. CDR3 amino acids: CASSLFGSGVQETQYF. CDR3 in DNA: TGTGCCAGCAGCTTATTCGGTAGCGGTGTCCAAGAGACCCAGTACTTC. Based on the CDR3 plus reference TRBV7-2 and TRBJ2-5, the full variable domain is GAGVSQSPSNKVTEKGKDVELRCDPISGHTALYWYRQSLGQGLEFLIYFQGNSAPDKSGLPSDRFSAERTGGSVSTLTIQRTQQEDSAVYLCASSLFGSGVQETQYFGPGTRLLVL.

A few counts support this clonotype. The chain recombines TRBV6-1 with TRBJ2-2, with unresolved D. CDR1 and CDR2 (germline): MNHNS, SASEGT. Trimming took off 8 bases at V and 6 bases at J, with 10 bases between the two ends. The CDR3 runs to 12 residues. The CDR3: CASCIRPGELFF. Written as DNA, the CDR3 is TGTGCCAGCTGCATTAGGCCCGGGGAGCTGTTTTTT.

The sample holds many counts of this clonotype. The chain has TRBV18 and TRBJ2-3; D is ambiguous. V dropped 3 bases and J dropped 4 bases, with 11 bases sitting between them. This CDR3 region has 14 residues. Germline assignment: CDR1 KGHSH and CDR2 LQKENI. The CDR3 loop reads CASSPNYRADTQYF. The CDR3 DNA reads as TGTGCCAGCTCACCGAACTACCGGGCAGATACGCAGTATTTT.

This clonotype was seen at least ten times. The gene calls are TRBV20-1 and TRBJ2-2; 10 positions agree with TRBD2. CDR3 length: 15 amino acids. Looked up from germline, CDR1 is DFQATT and CDR2 is SNEGSKA (reference sequence). Trimming removed 0 bases from V and 4 bases from J; junction bases left unmatched: 2. In DNA form, the CDR3 reads TGCAGTGCTAGAGAGGCTAGCGGGAGCACCGGGGAGCTGTTTTTT. It translates to CSAREASGSTGELFF.

The CDR3 loop is CASSLQDPWYYGYTF. CDR3 bases: TGTGCCAGCAGTTTACAGGATCCCTGGTACTATGGCTACACCTTC. The chain uses TRBV27 and TRBJ1-2; D not certain. The V and J ends lost 2 bases and 3 bases respectively, with 13 bases between them. The CDR3 is made up of 15 amino acids. Germline V gene data show CDR1 as MNHEY and CDR2 as SMNVEV (reference sequence).